This entry lists 31 T cell receptor beta chains sequenced from one sample in a study of blood T cell repertoires in COVID-19. Profiling relied on immunoSEQ multiplex PCR, and the TCRdb table lists in-frame clones only, not all of them. The data show under 250,000 clones, approximately 90% seen once. The sequencing input was peripheral blood. The receptors stem from a man aged 55 to 69 with COVID-19, enrolled during active disease.

This sequence joins TRBV5-1 and TRBJ2-2; 7 bases match TRBD1. J lost 5 bases, V lost 3 bases, and 7 bases had no gene match. The CDR3 runs to 15 residues. Looked up from germline, CDR1 is SGHRS and CDR2 is YFSETQ. The CDR3 DNA reads as TGCGCCAGCAGCTACAGACAGGGTCGAACCGGGGAGCTGTTTTTT. This encodes CASSYRQGRTGELFF. Using reference TRBV5-1 and TRBJ2-2 for the parts outside the CDR3, the full variable domain is KAGVTQTPRYLIKTRGQQVTLSCSPISGHRSVSWYQQTPGQGLQFLFEYFSETQRNKGNFPGRFSGRQFSNSRSEMNVSTLELGDSALYLCASSYRQGRTGELFFGEGSRLTVL.

The V call is TRBV19, the J call TRBJ2-7, with D unclear. CDR1 and CDR2 from the germline V gene are LNHDA and SQIVND (reference sequence). Trimming cost V 5 bases and J 4 bases, with 18 bases left between them. The CDR3 is 15 residues long. The CDR3 reads CASSPDTQSIYEQYF. CDR3 in DNA: TGTGCCAGTAGTCCAGACACCCAATCGATATACGAGCAGTACTTC.

The chain links TRBV5-6 to TRBJ1-6; no definite D call. V lost 0 bases to trimming and J lost 8 bases, with 6 bases between them. The CDR3 extends over 13 amino acids. Germline V gives CDR1 SGHDT, CDR2 YYEEEE. CDR3 amino acids: CASSLVPDSPLHF. DNA for the CDR3: TGTGCCAGCAGCTTGGTCCCGGATTCACCCCTCCACTTT.

This clone was counted a single time. The chain employs TRBV7-2 and TRBJ2-1; 11 bases agree with TRBD2. The CDR3 has 15 amino acids. With 1 base clipped from V and 8 bases from J, the junction kept 4 bases outside the gene matches. Germline loops: CDR1 SGHTA, CDR2 FQGNSA. CDR3 region: CASSLVLAGGYEQFF. CDR3 DNA sequence: TGTGCCAGCAGCTTAGTCCTAGCGGGAGGCTATGAGCAGTTCTTC.

The rearrangement uses TRBV10-3 and TRBJ2-6; D remains unclear. Germline V lookup: CDR1 ENHRY, CDR2 SYGVKD. This CDR3 contains 15 residues. V was trimmed by 4 bases and J by 0 bases, leaving 7 bases between them. CDR3 DNA sequence: TGTGCCATCAGTGCCGGCGGCTCTGGGGCCAACGTCCTGACTTTC. Its translation: CAISAGGSGANVLTF.

J is TRBJ2-1 and V is TRBV19, with 10 positions matching TRBD2. Germline V lookup: CDR1 LNHDA, CDR2 SQIVND (reference sequence). This CDR3 comprises 18 residues. With 5 bases clipped from V and 1 base from J, the junction kept 11 bases outside the gene matches. CDR3 region: CASSASGRGRGSYNEQFF. CDR3 bases: TGTGCCAGTAGTGCTAGCGGGAGAGGTAGGGGATCCTACAATGAGCAGTTCTTC.

The rearrangement uses TRBV19 and TRBJ2-1; 7 bases align to TRBD1. This CDR3 region has 15 residues. The trim removed 4 bases at V and 4 bases at J, leaving 7 bases unmatched. Per germline, CDR1 LNHDA and CDR2 SQIVND (reference sequence). CDR3 sequence: CASSTGQTRYNEQFF. In DNA, the CDR3 is TGTGCCAGTAGTACGGGACAGACGAGATACAATGAGCAGTTCTTC.

The chain employs TRBV30 and TRBJ1-2; weak D call: TRBD1 (5 bases). The germline gives CDR1 GTSNPN, CDR2 SVGIG (reference sequence). The CDR3 consists of 14 residues. Deletions cut 5 bases from V and 8 bases from J, with 21 bases between. The CDR3 DNA reads TGTGCCTGGGGTGGGGCGAGTCAAGCGGGAGGCTACACCTTC. Amino acids: CAWGGASQAGGYTF.

The gene calls are TRBV23-1 and TRBJ2-1; 7 bases map to TRBD1. TRBV23-1 is placed among ORFs of uncertain function. With 4 bases clipped from V and 0 bases from J, the junction kept 6 bases outside the gene matches. This CDR3 comprises 16 residues. CDR3 region: CASSRKTGSSYNEQFF. CDR3 nucleotide sequence: TGCGCCAGCAGTCGCAAGACAGGGAGCTCCTACAATGAGCAGTTCTTC.

This chain uses TRBV13 with TRBJ2-1; 9 bases match TRBD2. The CDR3 has 15 residues. J was trimmed by 4 bases and V by 5 bases; bases with no gene match: 6. Germline V lookup: CDR1 PRHDT, CDR2 FYEKMQ (reference sequence). CDR3 nucleotide sequence: TGTGCCAGCAGCCCTCCGGGACTAGCATACAATGAGCAGTTCTTC. Residues: CASSPPGLAYNEQFF.

The rearrangement uses TRBV28 and TRBJ2-1; D is uncertain. The CDR3 has 11 amino acids. CDR1 and CDR2 (germline): MDHEN, SYDVKM. With 8 bases removed from V and 9 bases from J, the gap between germline ends came to 11 bases. The DNA of the CDR3 is TGTGCCAGCCGGCTACGCGGTGAGCAGTTCTTC. Translation gives CASRLRGEQFF.

This chain joins TRBV5-6 and TRBJ1-5, with 7 bases lining up with TRBD1. Trimming cost V 4 bases and J 0 bases; bases outside gene matches: 10. There are 17 residues in the CDR3. CDR1 and CDR2 from the germline V gene are SGHDT and YYEEEE. The CDR3, as DNA: TGTGCCAGCAGCCGACAGGGCGTCGGGTATAGCAATCAGCCCCAGCATTTT. This encodes CASSRQGVGYSNQPQHF.

This clone has just one count. This chain uses TRBV6-5 with TRBJ1-3; no clear D. The germline V and J ends were trimmed by 6 bases and 4 bases, with 13 bases remaining between them. The CDR3 sequence is 14 residues long. In germline, CDR1 is MNHEY, CDR2 SVGAGI. The CDR3 loop reads CASSLGVAGNTIYF. CDR3 coding DNA: TGTGCCAGCAGCCTGGGAGTTGCCGGAAACACCATATATTTT.

The chain links TRBV5-1 to TRBJ2-7, with 10 bases identical to TRBD2. The CDR3 has 15 amino acids. The germline gives CDR1 SGHRS, CDR2 YFSETQ. The J segment lost 0 bases and the V segment lost 3 bases, leaving 3 bases of the junction unmatched. CDR3 loop: CASSYSGGSSYEQYF. The CDR3 DNA is TGCGCCAGCAGCTATAGCGGGGGGAGCTCCTACGAGCAGTACTTC.

This chain connects TRBV11-2 to TRBJ2-2, with a weak D call TRBD2 (5 bases). Germline-derived CDR1 and CDR2 are SGHAT and FQNNGV. This CDR3 is built from 13 residues. The V and J ends lost 4 bases and 6 bases respectively, with 9 bases between them. The CDR3 loop reads CASSSWGAGELFF. Written as DNA, the CDR3 is TGTGCCAGCAGCTCCTGGGGAGCCGGGGAGCTGTTTTTT. Supplemented by reference TRBV11-2 and TRBJ2-2, the full variable domain reads EAGVAQSPRYKIIEKRQSVAFWCNPISGHATLYWYQQILGQGPKLLIQFQNNGVVDDSQLPKDRFSAERLKGVDSTLKIQPAKLEDSAVYLCASSSWGAGELFFGEGSRLTVL.

This clone was found once. V and J are TRBV3-1 (or the pseudogene TRBV3-2) and TRBJ1-2; D is possibly TRBD1 (5 bases). V was clipped by 8 bases and J by 3 bases, with 13 bases between them. The CDR3 has 13 residues. Per germline, CDR1 LGHDT and CDR2 YNNKEL (reference sequence). Written as DNA, the CDR3 is TGTGCCAGCTCCGTGGGGGGAGACTATGGCTACACCTTC. Protein: CASSVGGDYGYTF.

In this sample, this clone turned up once. The chain is built from TRBV19 and TRBJ2-1; 9 nucleotides match TRBD2. V lost 6 bases and J lost 8; bases outside the gene matches: 11. The CDR3 runs to 15 residues. Looked up from germline, CDR1 is LNHDA and CDR2 is SQIVND (reference sequence). CDR3 DNA sequence: TGTGCCAGTAGATTAGTGCGGGGGGGCGACGATGAGCAGTTCTTC. Translated: CASRLVRGGDDEQFF.

Comment on this clone: The sample has other DNA sequences that encode this CDR3 too. This rearrangement joins TRBV27 to TRBJ1-5; D is perhaps TRBD1 (5 bases). The CDR3 runs 13 residues. V shed 6 bases and J shed 7 bases, with 13 bases lying between them. Germline V lookup: CDR1 MNHEY, CDR2 SMNVEV (reference sequence). CDR3: CASSFREGQPQHF. CDR3 DNA sequence: TGTGCCAGCAGCTTCAGGGAAGGGCAGCCCCAGCATTTT.

The chain joins TRBV27 to TRBJ2-1; 7 nucleotides line up with TRBD1. V was clipped by 5 bases and J by 0 bases; unmatched bases: 7. In germline, CDR1 is MNHEY, CDR2 SMNVEV (reference sequence). The CDR3 extends over 16 amino acids. CDR3 loop: CASSRSGTVSYNEQFF. CDR3 sequence (DNA): TGTGCCAGCAGTCGGTCCGGGACAGTCTCCTACAATGAGCAGTTCTTC.

This clone was seen a few times. The rearrangement uses TRBV19 and TRBJ1-2, with TRBD1 matching over 7 bases. V gave up 5 bases and J gave up 7 bases; unmatched junction bases: 7. The CDR3 is 13 residues long. CDR1 and CDR2 from the germline V gene are LNHDA and SQIVND (reference sequence). The CDR3 coding sequence is TGTGCCAGTAGTTCTTCCCACAGGGGTGGCTACACCTTC. Protein: CASSSSHRGGYTF.

This sequence joins TRBV6-2 or TRBV6-3 and TRBJ1-2; no reliable D call. This CDR3 comprises 12 residues. With 3 bases removed from V and 2 bases from J, the gap between germline ends came to 4 bases. The V gene's germline CDR1 is MNHEY and CDR2 SVGEGT. In nucleotides, the CDR3 is TGTGCCAGCAGTTATCTAAACTATGGCTACACCTTC. Protein sequence: CASSYLNYGYTF.

The rearrangement joins TRBV5-8 to TRBJ1-4; 11 positions agree with TRBD1. V gave up 0 bases and J gave up 0 bases; unmatched junction bases: 1. CDR1 is SGHTS and CDR2 is YDEGEE in the germline V gene. This CDR3 region has 17 residues. The DNA of the CDR3 is TGTGCCAGCAGCTTGGGGACAGGGGGCGCAACTAATGAAAAACTGTTTTTT. This codes for CASSLGTGGATNEKLFF.

This clone was picked up a small number of times. The V gene is TRBV5-8, the J gene TRBJ1-5; D is undetermined. Germline CDR1 SGHTS, CDR2 YDEGEE. The CDR3 totals 13 residues. Trimming stripped 0 bases from V and 6 bases from J, with 7 bases between. The CDR3 DNA sequence: TGTGCCAGCAGCTTGGTTGCCGGTCAGCCCCAGCATTTT. It translates to CASSLVAGQPQHF.

The chain is built from TRBV30 and TRBJ1-1, with a weak D call TRBD1 (6 bases). The CDR3 sequence is 14 residues long. The germline V and J ends were trimmed by 1 base and 5 bases, with 14 bases remaining between them. The germline V gene encodes CDR1 GTSNPN and CDR2 SVGIG (reference sequence). CDR3 coding DNA: TGTGCCTGGAGTGCCATCGGGGGGCGGACTGAAGCTTTCTTT. Translating gives CAWSAIGGRTEAFF.

This chain joins TRBV27 and TRBJ1-2; 9 bases are shared with TRBD1. Germline CDR1 and CDR2: MNHEY and SMNVEV (reference sequence). The CDR3 loop spans 15 amino acids. Trimming at V came to 4 bases and at J to 2 bases, leaving 5 bases not matched to a gene. CDR3 region: CASSSGQGLNYGYTF. CDR3 in DNA: TGTGCCAGCAGTTCGGGACAGGGTCTCAACTATGGCTACACCTTC.

The V gene is TRBV19, the J gene TRBJ2-7, with D uncertain. There are 15 residues in the CDR3. Germline-derived CDR1 and CDR2 are LNHDA and SQIVND (reference sequence). Trimming took 5 bases from V and 2 from J, leaving 16 bases between them. This chain's CDR3 is CASSAAGYDPYEQYF. CDR3 DNA: TGTGCCAGTAGTGCCGCAGGATACGATCCCTACGAGCAGTACTTC.

The chain uses TRBV2 and TRBJ2-2; 7 nucleotides match TRBD1. V was clipped by 6 bases and J by 7 bases; unmatched bases: 8. The CDR3 runs to 14 residues. Germline V lookup: CDR1 SNHLY, CDR2 FYNNEI. The CDR3 nucleotides are TGTGCCAGCAGGGAGGCAGGGGGTATCGGGGAGCTGTTTTTT. It encodes CASREAGGIGELFF.

This chain uses TRBV28 with TRBJ1-5, with D perhaps matching TRBD1 (6 bases). Trimming pared 2 bases from V and 3 bases from J, leaving 11 bases between. Germline V lookup: CDR1 MDHEN, CDR2 SYDVKM. The CDR3 is 15 residues long. CDR3 protein: CASSLAAGANQPQHF. The CDR3 DNA reads TGTGCCAGCAGTTTAGCGGCAGGGGCCAATCAGCCCCAGCATTTT.

This chain uses TRBV6-5 with TRBJ2-7; 8 positions match TRBD1. Germline values: CDR1 MNHEY, CDR2 SVGAGI. The J segment lost 6 bases and the V segment lost 6 bases, leaving 10 bases of the junction unmatched. CDR3 length: 14 amino acids. The CDR3 spells CASSVTGGTGEQYF. As DNA, the CDR3 is TGTGCCAGCAGCGTAACAGGGGGTACCGGCGAGCAGTACTTC.

The V call is TRBV21-1, the J call TRBJ2-7; the table assigns TRBD1, which was not confirmed against the DNA. TRBV21-1 is a pseudogene. There are 17 residues in the CDR3. DNA for the CDR3: TGTGCCAGCAGCAAAGTGCGGTCGGGACAGGGAGCCGGCGAGCAGTACTTC. Translation gives CASSKVRSGQGAGEQYF.

V and J are TRBV28 and TRBJ2-7, with a possible D match to TRBD2 (6 bases). V was clipped by 4 bases and J by 2 bases, with 18 bases between them. The CDR3 totals 16 residues. Per germline, CDR1 MDHEN and CDR2 SYDVKM. As DNA, the CDR3 is TGTGCCAGCAGTTCCTCCTGGGACTTAGCACCCTACGAGCAGTACTTC. Translating gives CASSSSWDLAPYEQYF. Based on the CDR3 plus reference TRBV28 and TRBJ2-7, the full variable domain is DVKVTQSSRYLVKRTGEKVFLECVQDMDHENMFWYRQDPGLGLRLIYFSYDVKMKEKGDIPEGYSVSREKKERFSLILESASTNQTSMYLCASSSSWDLAPYEQYFGPGTRLTVT.